This T cell receptor beta chain was documented in a study of tumor-infiltrating lymphocytes in primary liver carcinoma. Overall study: Primary liver carcinomas in the patients were surgically resected. The study obtained roughly 3.5 to 7.13 million productive TCRbeta reads per sample, similar across tissue types. Whole-study findings and limits: The overlap of tumor-adjacent and tumor-blood pairs was smaller than that of tumor region pairs.

As regards this clonotype: Its antigen is not known. One junction end disagrees with the germline gene, perhaps due to a read error.

Using a constant-region primer together with ProtoScript II reverse transcriptase, TCR beta cDNA was made from about 490 ng of total RNA. ARM-PCR, slightly modified, supplied the TCR beta libraries through three nested multiplex PCR rounds. TCRdb re-analysed the multiplex PCR reads in MiXCR, keeping a single row per CDR3 protein. Among hundreds of thousands of distinct CDR3 sequences listed, around three fifths were seen once. Unsorted whole blood supplied the blood RNA, and germline DNA was isolated too. These patients lived with chronic HBV infection and had never been treated. The sequenced material came from peripheral blood. The clonotype was recovered from a man aged 35 to 55 with primary liver carcinoma and hepatitis B virus infection.

Here the CDR3 DNA reads TGCGCTAGCAGCCCGAAGACAGGTACCTACGAGCAGTTCTTC. Translation gives CASSPKTGTYEQFF. The rearrangement links TRBV4-3 to TRBJ2-7; perhaps TRBD1 as D (6 bases). The DNA end is more similar to TRBJ2-1, so the J call may be wrong. The CDR3 loop spans 14 amino acids. CDR1 LGHNA and CDR2 YSLEER come from the germline V gene.